This TCR beta chain was identified in a study of regulatory T cells in long-lasting Graves disease. Study findings and constraints: Newly diagnosed Graves' patients exceeded persistent ones in TCR diversity. Sharing of public clonotypes was greater in persistent patients (over 2,500) than in new patients (about 970).

This sample's time point: newly diagnosed GD, antithyroid drugs for less than 3 months. With RNA extracted from PBMCs as input, the TCR library was made. The V gene lost 1 base and the J gene lost 6 bases, with 11 bases spanning the gap. This CDR3 comprises 14 residues. Germline CDR1 reads SGHAT; CDR2 reads FQNNGV. This clonotype has ten or more counts. Its target is unknown. CDR3-region Arm-PCR and iRepertoire HTBI primers produced the TCR beta libraries. TCRdb re-called the multiplex PCR reads through MiXCR, storing one row per CDR3 protein. The repertoire includes a few hundred thousand distinct CDR3 sequences, roughly 12% of them detected once, and roughly a tenth sits in the top ten. Another study also made use of these data, one on T cells in Graves' hyperthyroidism and ophthalmopathy. Turning to that study: The TCR CDR3 was amplified in a first-round RT-PCR using the HTBI primer set. The model forecast ophthalmopathy, anticipating it by a median roughly 6 months before onset.

The J gene is TRBJ2-3, the V gene TRBV11-2; TRBD2 might be the D (5 bases). The receptor was derived from a man aged 25-45 years with Graves disease. The source was peripheral blood mononuclear cells (PBMCs), collected at new diagnosis, from a patient treated with antithyroid drugs. The CDR3 DNA sequence: TGTGCCAGCAGCTTAGCGGGATACCCTGATACGCAGTATTTT. Translating it yields CASSLAGYPDTQYF.